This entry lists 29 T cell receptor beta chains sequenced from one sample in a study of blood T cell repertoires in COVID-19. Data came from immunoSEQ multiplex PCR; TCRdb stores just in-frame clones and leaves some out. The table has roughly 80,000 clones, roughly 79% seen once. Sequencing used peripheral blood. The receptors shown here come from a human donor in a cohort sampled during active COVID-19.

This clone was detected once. CDR3 coding DNA: TGTGCCAGCTCCCTAGGGGTTCAGCCCCAGCATTTT. It yields the protein CASSLGVQPQHF. V gene TRBV28 combines with J gene TRBJ1-5, with D tentatively TRBD1 (5 bases). Between the trimmed V and J ends, which lost 8 bases and 6 bases, there was a span of 11 bases. There are 12 residues in the CDR3. CDR1 is MDHEN, CDR2 SYDVKM, per germline.

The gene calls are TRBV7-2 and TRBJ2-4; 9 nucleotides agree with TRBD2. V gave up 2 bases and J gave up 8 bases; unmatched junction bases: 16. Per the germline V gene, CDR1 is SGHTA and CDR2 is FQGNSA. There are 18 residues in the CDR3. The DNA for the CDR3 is TGTGCCAGCAGCTTAACCCGACGGCCGGGGACTAGCAAGGACATTCAGTACTTC. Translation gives CASSLTRRPGTSKDIQYF.

CDR3 region: CASSPNPGETHYGYTF. The CDR3 bases are TGTGCCAGCTCACCCAATCCCGGGGAAACCCACTATGGCTACACCTTC. The V gene is TRBV18, the J gene TRBJ1-2; the D is unclear. V gave up 3 bases and J gave up 3 bases, with 17 bases separating them. Germline V gene lookup returns CDR1 KGHSH and CDR2 LQKENI. CDR3 length equals 16 residues. Full variable domain (rest looked up from reference TRBV18 and TRBJ1-2): NAGVMQNPRHLVRRRGQEARLRCSPMKGHSHVYWYRQLPEEGLKFMVYLQKENIIDESGMPKERFSAEFPKEGPSILRIQQVVRGDSAAYFCASSPNPGETHYGYTFGSGTRLTVV.

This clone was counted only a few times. In DNA form, the CDR3 reads TGTGCCAGCAGCTTAGCGGTGGCCCGCAGTCTAGCGGGAGGGCCGGGCGGGGAGCTGTTTTTT. This sequence encodes CASSLAVARSLAGGPGGELFF. This rearrangement joins TRBV7-6 to TRBJ2-2; 12 bases are a match to TRBD2. Germline lookup yields CDR1 SGHVS and CDR2 FNYEAQ. V dropped 0 bases and J dropped 7; count of bases not matched to a gene: 18. CDR3 length: 21 amino acids. The whole variable domain, filled in from reference TRBV7-6 and TRBJ2-2, reads GAGVSQSPRYKVTKRGQDVALRCDPISGHVSLYWYRQALGQGPEFLTYFNYEAQQDKSGLPNDRFSAERPEGSISTLTIQRTEQRDSAMYRCASSLAVARSLAGGPGGELFFGEGSRLTVL.

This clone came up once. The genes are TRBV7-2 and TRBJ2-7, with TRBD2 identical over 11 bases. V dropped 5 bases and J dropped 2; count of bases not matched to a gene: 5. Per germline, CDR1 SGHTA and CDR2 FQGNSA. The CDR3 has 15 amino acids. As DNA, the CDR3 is TGTGCCAGCAGCCTCAATAGCGGGGGGGCCTACGAGCAGTACTTC. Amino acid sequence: CASSLNSGGAYEQYF.

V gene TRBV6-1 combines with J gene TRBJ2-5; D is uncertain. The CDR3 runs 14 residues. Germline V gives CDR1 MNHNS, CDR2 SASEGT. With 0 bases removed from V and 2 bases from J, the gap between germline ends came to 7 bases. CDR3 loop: CASSEAPGQETQYF. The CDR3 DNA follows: TGTGCCAGCAGTGAAGCACCAGGACAAGAGACCCAGTACTTC.

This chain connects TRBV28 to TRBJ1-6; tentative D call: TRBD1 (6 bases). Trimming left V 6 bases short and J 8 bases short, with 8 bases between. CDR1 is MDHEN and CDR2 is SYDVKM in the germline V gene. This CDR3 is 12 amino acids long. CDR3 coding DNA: TGTGCCAGCAGGACAGGACATTCACCCCTCCACTTT. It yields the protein CASRTGHSPLHF.

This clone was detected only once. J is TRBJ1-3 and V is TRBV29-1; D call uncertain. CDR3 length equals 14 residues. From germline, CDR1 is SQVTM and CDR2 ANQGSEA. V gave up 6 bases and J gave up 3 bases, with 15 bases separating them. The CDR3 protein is CSVGPVGGGNTIYF. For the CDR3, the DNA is TGCAGCGTCGGGCCGGTCGGAGGTGGAAACACCATATATTTT.

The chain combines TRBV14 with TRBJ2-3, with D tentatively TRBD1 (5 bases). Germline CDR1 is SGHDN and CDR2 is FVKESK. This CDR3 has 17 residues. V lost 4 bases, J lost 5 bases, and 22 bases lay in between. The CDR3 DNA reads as TGTGCCAGCAGCCCGCCCGCCCGATGGGGCGATGGAGATACGCAGTATTTT. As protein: CASSPPARWGDGDTQYF.

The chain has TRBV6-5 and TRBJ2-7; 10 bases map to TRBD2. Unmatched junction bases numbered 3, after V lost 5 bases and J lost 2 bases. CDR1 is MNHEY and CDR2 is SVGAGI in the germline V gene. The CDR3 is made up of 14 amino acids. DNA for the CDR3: TGTGCCAGCAGTCTAGCGGGGGAAACCTACGAGCAGTACTTC. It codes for CASSLAGETYEQYF.

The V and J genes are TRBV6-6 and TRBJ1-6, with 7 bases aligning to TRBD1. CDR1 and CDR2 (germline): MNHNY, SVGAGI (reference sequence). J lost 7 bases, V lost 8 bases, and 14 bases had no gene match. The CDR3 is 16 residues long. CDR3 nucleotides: TGTGCCAGCCGCCGGGGACAGCAGATGACGAATTCACCCCTCCACTTT. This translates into CASRRGQQMTNSPLHF.

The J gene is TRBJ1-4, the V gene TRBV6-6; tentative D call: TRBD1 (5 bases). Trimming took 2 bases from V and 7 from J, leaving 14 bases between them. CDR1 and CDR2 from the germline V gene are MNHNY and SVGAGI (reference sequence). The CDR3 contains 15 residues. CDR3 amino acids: CASSYDQGRFEKLFF. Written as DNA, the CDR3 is TGTGCCAGCAGTTACGACCAGGGCAGGTTTGAAAAACTGTTTTTT.

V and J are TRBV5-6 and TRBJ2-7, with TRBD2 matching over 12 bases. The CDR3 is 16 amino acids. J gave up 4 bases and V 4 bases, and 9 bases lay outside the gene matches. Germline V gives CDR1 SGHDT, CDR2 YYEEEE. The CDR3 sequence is CASSRMTSGSTYEQYV. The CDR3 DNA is TGTGCCAGCAGCAGGATGACTAGCGGGAGTACGTACGAGCAGTACGTC.

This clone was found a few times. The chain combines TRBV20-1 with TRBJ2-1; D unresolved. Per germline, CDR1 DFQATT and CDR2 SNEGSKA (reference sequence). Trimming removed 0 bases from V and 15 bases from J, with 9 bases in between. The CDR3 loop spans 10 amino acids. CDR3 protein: CSARDFGSFF. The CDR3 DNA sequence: TGCAGTGCTAGAGATTTCGGGTCGTTCTTC.

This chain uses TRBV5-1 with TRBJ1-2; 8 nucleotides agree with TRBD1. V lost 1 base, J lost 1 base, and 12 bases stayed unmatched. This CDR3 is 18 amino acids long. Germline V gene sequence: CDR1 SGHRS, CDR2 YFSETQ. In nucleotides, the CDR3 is TGCGCCAGCAGCTTGCAGGCCAGGGGGCCGGGGGGTAACTATGGCTACACCTTC. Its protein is CASSLQARGPGGNYGYTF.

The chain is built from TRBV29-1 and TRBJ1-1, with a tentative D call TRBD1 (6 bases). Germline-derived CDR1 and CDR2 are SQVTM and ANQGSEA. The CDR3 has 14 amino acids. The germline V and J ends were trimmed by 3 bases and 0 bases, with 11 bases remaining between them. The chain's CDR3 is CSVDTGLMNTEAFF. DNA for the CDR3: TGCAGCGTTGATACAGGGCTCATGAACACTGAAGCTTTCTTT.

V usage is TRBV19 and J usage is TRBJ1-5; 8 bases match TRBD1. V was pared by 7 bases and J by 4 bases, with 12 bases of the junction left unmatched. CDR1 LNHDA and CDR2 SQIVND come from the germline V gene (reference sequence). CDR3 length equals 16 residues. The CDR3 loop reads CASTPGTGRANQPQHF. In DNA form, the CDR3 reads TGTGCCAGTACCCCCGGGACAGGTAGGGCTAATCAGCCCCAGCATTTT.

The CDR3 sequence: CSVTGVMNTEAFF. DNA of the CDR3: TGCAGCGTCACAGGAGTGATGAACACTGAAGCTTTCTTT. The gene calls are TRBV29-1 and TRBJ1-1, with TRBD1 as a possible D gene (5 bases). This CDR3 spans 13 amino acids. V was trimmed by 6 bases and J by 0 bases, leaving 11 bases between them. Germline-derived CDR1 and CDR2 are SQVTM and ANQGSEA.

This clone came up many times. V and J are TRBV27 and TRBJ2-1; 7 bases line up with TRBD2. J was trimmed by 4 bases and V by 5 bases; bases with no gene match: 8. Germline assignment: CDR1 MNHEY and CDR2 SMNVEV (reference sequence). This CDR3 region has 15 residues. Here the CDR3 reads CASSVSGTPYNEQFF. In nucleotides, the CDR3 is TGTGCCAGCAGTGTCAGCGGGACTCCGTACAATGAGCAGTTCTTC.

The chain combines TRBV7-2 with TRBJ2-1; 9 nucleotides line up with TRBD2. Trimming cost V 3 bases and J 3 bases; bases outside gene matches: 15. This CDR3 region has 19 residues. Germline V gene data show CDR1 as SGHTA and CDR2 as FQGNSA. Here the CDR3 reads CASSFTLAGYGVGYNEQFF. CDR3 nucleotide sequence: TGTGCCAGCAGCTTTACCCTAGCGGGGTACGGTGTTGGCTACAATGAGCAGTTCTTC.

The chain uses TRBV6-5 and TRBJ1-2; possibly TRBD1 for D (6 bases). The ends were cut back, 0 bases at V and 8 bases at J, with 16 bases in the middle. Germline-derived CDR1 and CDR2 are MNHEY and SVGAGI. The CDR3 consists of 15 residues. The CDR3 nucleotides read TGTGCCAGCAGTTACTCGATGCCAGGGGCTAGGGGCTACACCTTC. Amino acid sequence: CASSYSMPGARGYTF.

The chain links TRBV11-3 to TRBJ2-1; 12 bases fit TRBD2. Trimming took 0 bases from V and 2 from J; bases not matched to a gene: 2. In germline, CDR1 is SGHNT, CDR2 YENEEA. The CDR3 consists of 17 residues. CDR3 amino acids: CASSLDRTSGTYNEQFF. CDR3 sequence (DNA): TGTGCCAGCAGCTTAGACCGGACTAGCGGGACCTACAATGAGCAGTTCTTC.

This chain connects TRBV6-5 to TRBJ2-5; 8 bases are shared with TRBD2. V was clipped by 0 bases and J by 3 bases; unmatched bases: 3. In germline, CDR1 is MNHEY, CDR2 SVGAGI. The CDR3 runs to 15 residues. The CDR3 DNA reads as TGTGCCAGCAGTTACTCGCTGGGACTAGAAGAGACCCAGTACTTC. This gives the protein CASSYSLGLEETQYF.

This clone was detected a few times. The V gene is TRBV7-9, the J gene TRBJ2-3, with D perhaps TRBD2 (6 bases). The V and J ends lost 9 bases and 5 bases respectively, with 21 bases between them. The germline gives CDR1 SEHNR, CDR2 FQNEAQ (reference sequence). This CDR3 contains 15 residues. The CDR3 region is CARSPTPGAVDTQYF. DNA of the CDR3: TGTGCCAGATCCCCGACGCCGGGAGCCGTAGATACGCAGTATTTT.

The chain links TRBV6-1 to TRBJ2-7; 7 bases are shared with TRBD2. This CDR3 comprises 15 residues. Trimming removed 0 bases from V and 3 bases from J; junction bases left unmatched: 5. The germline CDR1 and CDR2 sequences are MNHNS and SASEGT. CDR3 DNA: TGTGCCAGCAGTGAAGCAGGGGAGGGATTCTACGAGCAGTACTTC. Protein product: CASSEAGEGFYEQYF.

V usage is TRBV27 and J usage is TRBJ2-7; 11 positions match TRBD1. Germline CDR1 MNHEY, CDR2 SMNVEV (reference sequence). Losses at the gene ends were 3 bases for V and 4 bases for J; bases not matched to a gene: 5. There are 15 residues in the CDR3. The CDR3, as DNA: TGTGCCAGCAGTTTTGGACAGGGGGCGTTGTACGAGCAGTACGTC. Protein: CASSFGQGALYEQYV.

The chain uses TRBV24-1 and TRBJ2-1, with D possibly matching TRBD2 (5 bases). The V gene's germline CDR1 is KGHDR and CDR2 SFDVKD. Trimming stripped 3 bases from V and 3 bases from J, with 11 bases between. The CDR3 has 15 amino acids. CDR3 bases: TGTGCCACCAGTGATCCCAGAGGACTCTACAATGAGCAGTTCTTC. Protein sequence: CATSDPRGLYNEQFF.

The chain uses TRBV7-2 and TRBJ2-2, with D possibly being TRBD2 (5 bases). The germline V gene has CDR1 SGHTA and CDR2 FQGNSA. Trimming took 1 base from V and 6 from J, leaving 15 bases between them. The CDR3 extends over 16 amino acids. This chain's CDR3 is CASSLVPPGKAGELFF. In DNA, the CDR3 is TGTGCCAGCAGCTTAGTCCCCCCGGGAAAGGCCGGGGAGCTGTTTTTT. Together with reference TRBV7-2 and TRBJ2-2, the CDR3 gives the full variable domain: GAGVSQSPSNKVTEKGKDVELRCDPISGHTALYWYRQSLGQGLEFLIYFQGNSAPDKSGLPSDRFSAERTGGSVSTLTIQRTQQEDSAVYLCASSLVPPGKAGELFFGEGSRLTVL.

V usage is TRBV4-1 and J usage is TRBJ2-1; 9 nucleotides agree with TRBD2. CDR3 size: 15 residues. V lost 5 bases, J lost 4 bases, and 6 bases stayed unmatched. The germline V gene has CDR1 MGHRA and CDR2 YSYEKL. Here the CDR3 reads CASSSLAGDYNEQFF. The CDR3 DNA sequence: TGCGCCAGCAGCTCCTTAGCGGGGGATTACAATGAGCAGTTCTTC.